This T cell receptor beta chain comes out of a study of OX40 agonist ivuxolimab in advanced cancers. The wider study: The group had a mean age of approximately 60 years, ranged from 23 to 79, and was around 86% male. Of the participants, 35% to 50% had some prior anti-PD-1, anti-PD-L1 or anti-CTLA-4 therapy, which was allowed.

Method: immunoSEQ multiplex PCR; TCRdb's copy keeps in-frame clones and lacks some. The sample carries more than 80,000 clones, 93% recorded once. Findings and caveats of the study: Among T cells, CD8+ cells averaged more expanded clones than CD4+ cells. Normalized T-cell clonal expansion was also low in some nonresponders.

V shed 3 bases and J shed 4 bases, with 7 bases lying between them. Per germline, CDR1 SNHLY and CDR2 FYNNEI. CDR3 size: 13 residues. Concerning this clone itself: Its antigen is not known.

Sequencing used CD4+ or CD8+ T cells sorted from blood, obtained in a trial of the OX40 agonist ivuxolimab. The chain uses TRBV2 and TRBJ1-5, with D hard to call. The TCR originated in an adult with an advanced solid tumor such as melanoma, head and neck, liver or kidney cancer. The CDR3 DNA follows: TGTGCCAGCAGTGACAGTCAAAATCAGCCCCAGCATTTT. Translation: CASSDSQNQPQHF. The full variable domain, in which reference TRBV2 and TRBJ1-5 provide the parts outside the CDR3, is EPEVTQTPSHQVTQMGQEVILRCVPISNHLYFYWYRQILGQKVEFLVSFYNNEISEKSEIFDDQFSVERPDGSNFTLKIRSTKLEDSAMYFCASSDSQNQPQHFGDGTRLSIL.